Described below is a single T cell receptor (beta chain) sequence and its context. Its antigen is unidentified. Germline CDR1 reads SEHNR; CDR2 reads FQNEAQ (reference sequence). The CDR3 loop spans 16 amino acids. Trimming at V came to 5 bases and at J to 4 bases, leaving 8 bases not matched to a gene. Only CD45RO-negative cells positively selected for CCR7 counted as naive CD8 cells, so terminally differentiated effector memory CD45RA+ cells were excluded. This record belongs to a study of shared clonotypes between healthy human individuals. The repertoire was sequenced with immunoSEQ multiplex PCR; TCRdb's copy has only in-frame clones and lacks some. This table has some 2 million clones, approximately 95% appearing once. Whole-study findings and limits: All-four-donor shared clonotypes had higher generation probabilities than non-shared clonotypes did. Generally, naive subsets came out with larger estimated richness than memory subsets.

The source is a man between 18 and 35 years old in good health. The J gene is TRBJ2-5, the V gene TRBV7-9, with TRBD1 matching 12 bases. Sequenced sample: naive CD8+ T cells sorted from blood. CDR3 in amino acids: CASSLTGTGGIETQYF. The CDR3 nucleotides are TGTGCCAGCAGCCTCACCGGGACAGGGGGCATAGAGACCCAGTACTTC.